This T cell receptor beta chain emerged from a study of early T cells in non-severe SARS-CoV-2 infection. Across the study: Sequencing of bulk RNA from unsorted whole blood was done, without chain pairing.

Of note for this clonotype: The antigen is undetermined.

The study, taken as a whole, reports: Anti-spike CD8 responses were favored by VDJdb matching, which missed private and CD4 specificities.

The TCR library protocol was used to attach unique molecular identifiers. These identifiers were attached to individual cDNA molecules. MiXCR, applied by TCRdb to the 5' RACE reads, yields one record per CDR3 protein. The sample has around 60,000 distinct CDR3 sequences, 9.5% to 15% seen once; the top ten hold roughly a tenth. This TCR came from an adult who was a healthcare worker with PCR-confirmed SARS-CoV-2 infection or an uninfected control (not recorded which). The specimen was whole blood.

The CDR3 DNA sequence: TGCGCCAGCAGCCAAGACTGGAGCTCCTACAATGAGCAGTTCTTC. Encoded protein: CASSQDWSSYNEQFF. The gene calls are TRBV4-1 and TRBJ2-1, with no clear D. V lost 0 bases to trimming and J lost 0 bases, with 6 bases between them. Germline V gene sequence: CDR1 MGHRA, CDR2 YSYEKL. This CDR3 is built from 15 residues.